The entry below describes one T cell receptor (beta chain). What it binds is not known. These data come from a study of PD-L1 blockade in urothelial cancer. The overall study: From 2014, patients received atezolizumab, given as 1,200 mg intravenously every 3 weeks. T cell content in blood samples showed a median of 141,255.

Stated time point: pretreatment peripheral blood. Sampling of each patient yielded between 1 and 8 specimens, collected pretreatment and on-treatment. Study conclusions and caveats: Durable-benefit patients expanded tumor-associated blood clones more at 3 weeks.

Germline values: CDR1 ENHRY, CDR2 SYGVKD. The CDR3 has 18 amino acids. The V segment lost 3 bases and the J segment 5 bases; nucleotides outside the gene matches: 15. Measured with immunoSEQ multiplex PCR; TCRdb has only the in-frame clones, and not every one. The repertoire has under 70,000 clones, roughly four fifths of them found once; the top ten carry about 1.6%. The material sequenced was PBMCs, taken around atezolizumab (anti-PD-L1) treatment. The V gene is TRBV10-3, the J gene TRBJ2-2; 7 positions match TRBD2. The origin of this receptor is a man aged 65 to 79 with urothelial cancer. The CDR3 loop reads CAISESGGGRLETGELFF. CDR3 sequence (DNA): TGTGCCATCAGTGAATCTGGCGGCGGGAGATTAGAGACCGGGGAGCTGTTTTTT.